This is a list of T cell receptor beta chains from one sample in a study of long-term antiretroviral therapy in people with HIV. Only in-frame clones appear in the TCRdb table, and some are missing; sequencing was by immunoSEQ multiplex PCR. The table lists around 35,000 clones, 95% to 98% of them singletons. Source: unsorted PBMCs, taken 6.9 years after starting antiretroviral therapy. The receptors come from a man aged 25 to 40 with HIV. CDR3s include the opening cysteine and the closing phenylalanine or tryptophan. Fields, in order: J gene, D gene, V gene, clone size, CDR3 protein, CDR3 DNA. The D gene is left open where the match is weak. Clone size is stated in some rows and not others, as once, few, many or a class when expanded.

>TRBJ1-2|NA|TRBV7-2|NA
CASSYDRTTQTGTF
TGTGCCAGCAGCTACGACCGGACCACCCAAACGGGCACCTTC
>TRBJ2-3|TRBD1|TRBV4-3|NA
CASSHRGQRTDTQYF
TGCGCCAGCAGCCATAGGGGACAGCGCACAGATACGCAGTATTTT
>TRBJ1-2|NA|TRBV6-6|NA
CASSYGTYGYTF
TGTGCCAGCAGTTACGGAACCTATGGCTACACCTTC
>TRBJ2-4|TRBD1|TRBV19|NA
CASSRQGVGSIQYF
TGTGCCAGTAGTCGACAGGGCGTCGGGTCGATTCAGTACTTC
>TRBJ1-4|NA|TRBV6-5|NA
CASSLDYGPGEKLFF
TGTGCCAGCAGTCTCGATTATGGACCAGGGGAAAAACTGTTTTTT
>TRBJ1-1|NA|TRBV19|once
CASRSEAFF
TGTGCCAGTAGAAGTGAAGCTTTCTTT
>TRBJ1-1|NA|TRBV14|once
CASSQPQMNTEAFF
TGTGCCAGCAGCCAACCCCAGATGAACACTGAAGCTTTCTTT
>TRBJ1-1|NA|TRBV27|once
CASSLGVKNTEAFF
TGTGCCAGCAGTTTAGGGGTAAAGAACACTGAAGCTTTCTTT
>TRBJ2-5|NA|TRBV6-1|NA
CASRQAFQETQYF
TGTGCCAGCAGGCAGGCGTTCCAAGAGACCCAGTACTTC
>TRBJ2-1|NA|TRBV6-1|NA
CASADGQGFNEQFF
TGTGCCAGCGCCGACGGGCAGGGGTTCAATGAGCAGTTCTTC
>TRBJ2-7|NA|TRBV27|once
CASSWAGDEQYF
TGTGCCAGCAGTTGGGCAGGGGACGAGCAGTACTTC
>TRBJ1-1|NA|TRBV4-3|NA
CASSQDRGEAFF
TGCGCCAGCAGCCAAGACCGGGGCGAAGCTTTCTTT
>TRBJ2-7|TRBD2|TRBV29-1|once
CSVKGTREQYF
TGCAGCGTTAAGGGGACTAGGGAGCAGTACTTC
>TRBJ2-2|NA|TRBV5-4|NA
CASSLVTSLSGELFF
TGTGCCAGCAGCTTGGTTACTAGCCTTAGCGGGGAGCTGTTTTTT
>TRBJ2-3|NA|TRBV11-2|once
CASSRSGTDTQYF
TGTGCCAGCAGCCGGAGCGGCACAGATACGCAGTATTTT
>TRBJ1-4|NA|TRBV19|NA
CASRHTLLWLFF
TGTGCCAGTAGACATACCCTGCTTTGGCTGTTTTTT
>TRBJ1-4|NA|TRBV7-3|NA
CASSFDPGEKLFF
TGTGCCAGCAGCTTTGACCCGGGTGAAAAACTGTTTTTT
>TRBJ1-1|NA|TRBV4-2|NA
CASSPPTRGSEAFF
TGTGCCAGCAGCCCCCCCACCAGGGGCTCTGAAGCTTTCTTT
>TRBJ1-1|NA|TRBV5-8|NA
CASSLVGGTGEAFF
TGTGCCAGCAGCTTGGTTGGTGGGACGGGGGAAGCTTTCTTT
>TRBJ2-5|TRBD1|TRBV6-4|NA
CASSVHSGQGASFEETQYF
TGTGCCAGCAGTGTCCACTCGGGACAGGGGGCCTCTTTCGAAGAGACCCAGTACTTC
>TRBJ2-3|NA|TRBV5-4|once
CASSLSLASTDTQYF
TGTGCCAGCAGCTTGAGTCTAGCGAGCACAGATACGCAGTATTTT
>TRBJ1-4|TRBD1|TRBV18|NA
CASSPGGQSEKLFF
TGTGCCAGCTCACCAGGGGGACAGTCTGAAAAACTGTTTTTT
>TRBJ1-4|NA|TRBV7-9|NA
CASIPFGGRDEKLFF
TGTGCCAGCATCCCTTTTGGTGGGAGAGATGAAAAACTGTTTTTT
>TRBJ2-7|NA|TRBV11-3|NA
CASSFTGAEQYF
TGTGCCAGCAGCTTCACCGGAGCCGAGCAGTACTTC
>TRBJ2-3|TRBD1|TRBV15|NA
CATSEGQATDTQYF
TGTGCCACCAGCGAGGGACAGGCAACAGATACGCAGTATTTT